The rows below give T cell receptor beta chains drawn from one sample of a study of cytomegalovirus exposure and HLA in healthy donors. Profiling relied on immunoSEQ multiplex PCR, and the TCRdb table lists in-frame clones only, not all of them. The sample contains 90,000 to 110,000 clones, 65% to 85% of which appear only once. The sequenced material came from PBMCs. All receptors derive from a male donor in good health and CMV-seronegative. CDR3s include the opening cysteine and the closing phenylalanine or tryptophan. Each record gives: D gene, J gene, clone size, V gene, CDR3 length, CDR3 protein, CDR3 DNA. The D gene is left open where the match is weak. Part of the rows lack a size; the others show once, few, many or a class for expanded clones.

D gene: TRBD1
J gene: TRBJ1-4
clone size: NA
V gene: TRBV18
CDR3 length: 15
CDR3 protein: CASSPTGGAREKLFF
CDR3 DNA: TGTGCCAGCTCCCCGACAGGGGGCGCCCGGGAAAAACTGTTTTTT

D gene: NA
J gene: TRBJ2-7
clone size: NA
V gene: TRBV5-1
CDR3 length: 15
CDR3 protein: CASSLGEGPTYEQYF
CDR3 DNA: TGCGCCAGCAGCTTGGGAGAGGGCCCCACCTACGAGCAGTACTTC

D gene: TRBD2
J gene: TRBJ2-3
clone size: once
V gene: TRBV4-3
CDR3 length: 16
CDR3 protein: CASSQDGLAGSDTQYF
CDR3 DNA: TGCGCCAGCAGCCAAGATGGACTAGCGGGCTCAGATACGCAGTATTTT

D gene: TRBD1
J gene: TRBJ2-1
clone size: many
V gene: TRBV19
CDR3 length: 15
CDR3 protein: CASSGDRGPYNEQFF
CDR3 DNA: TGTGCCAGTAGTGGGGACAGGGGACCCTACAATGAGCAGTTCTTC

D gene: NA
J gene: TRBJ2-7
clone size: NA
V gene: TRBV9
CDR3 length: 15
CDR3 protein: CASSVAPSEAYEQYF
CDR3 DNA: TGTGCCAGCAGCGTAGCTCCGAGCGAAGCCTACGAGCAGTACTTC

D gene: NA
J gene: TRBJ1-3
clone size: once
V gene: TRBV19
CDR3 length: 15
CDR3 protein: CASSMPVTSGNTIYF
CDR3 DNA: TGTGCCAGTAGTATGCCAGTAACATCTGGAAACACCATATATTTT

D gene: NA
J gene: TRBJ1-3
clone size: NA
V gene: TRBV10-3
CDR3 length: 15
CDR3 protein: CAIGLRQHSGNTIYF
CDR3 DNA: TGTGCCATCGGCCTACGACAGCATTCTGGAAACACCATATATTTT

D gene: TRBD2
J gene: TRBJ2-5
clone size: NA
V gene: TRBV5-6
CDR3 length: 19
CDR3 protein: CASSLVYGTSSAQEETQYF
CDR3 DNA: TGTGCCAGCAGCTTGGTTTACGGGACTAGTTCTGCCCAAGAAGAGACCCAGTACTTC

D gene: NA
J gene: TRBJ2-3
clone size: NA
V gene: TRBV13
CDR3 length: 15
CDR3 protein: CASSSEASGTDTQYF
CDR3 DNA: TGTGCCAGCAGCTCGGAGGCTAGCGGCACAGATACGCAGTATTTT

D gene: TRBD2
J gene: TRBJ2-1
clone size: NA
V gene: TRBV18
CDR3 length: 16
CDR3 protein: CASSPNPSGRGIEQFF
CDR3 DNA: TGTGCCAGCTCACCCAATCCTAGCGGGAGGGGAATTGAGCAGTTCTTC

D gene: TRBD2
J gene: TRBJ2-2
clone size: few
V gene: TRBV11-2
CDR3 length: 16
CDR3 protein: CASSLVPSGTAGELFF
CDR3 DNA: TGTGCCAGCAGCTTAGTGCCTAGCGGGACCGCCGGGGAGCTGTTTTTT

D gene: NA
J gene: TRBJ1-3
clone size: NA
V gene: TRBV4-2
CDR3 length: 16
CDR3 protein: CASSQPDTDSGNTIYF
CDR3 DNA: TGTGCCAGCAGCCAACCCGACACCGACTCTGGAAACACCATATATTTT

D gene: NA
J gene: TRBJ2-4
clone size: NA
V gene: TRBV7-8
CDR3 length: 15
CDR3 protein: CASSPQSRAKNIQYF
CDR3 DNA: TGTGCCAGCAGCCCCCAATCCAGGGCCAAAAACATTCAGTACTTC

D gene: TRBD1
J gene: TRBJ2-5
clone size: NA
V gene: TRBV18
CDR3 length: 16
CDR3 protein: CASSPGRTGVRQTQYF
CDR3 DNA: TGTGCCAGCTCACCGGGGCGGACAGGGGTCCGGCAGACCCAGTACTTC

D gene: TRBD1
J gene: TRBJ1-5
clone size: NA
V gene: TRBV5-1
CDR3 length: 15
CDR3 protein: CASSLGTGGGQPQHF
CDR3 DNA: TGCGCCAGCAGCCTCGGGACAGGGGGCGGTCAGCCCCAGCATTTT

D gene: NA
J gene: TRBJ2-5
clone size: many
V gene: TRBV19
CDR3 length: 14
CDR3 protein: CASSPQGPQETQYF
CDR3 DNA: TGTGCCAGTAGTCCACAGGGCCCCCAAGAGACCCAGTACTTC

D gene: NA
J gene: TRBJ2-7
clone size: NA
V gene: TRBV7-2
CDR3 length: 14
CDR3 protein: CASSSRQGSHEQYF
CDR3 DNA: TGTGCCAGCAGCTCCCGGCAGGGTTCCCACGAGCAGTACTTC

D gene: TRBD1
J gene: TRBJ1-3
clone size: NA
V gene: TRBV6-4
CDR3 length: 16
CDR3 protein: CASTARTGSSGNTIYF
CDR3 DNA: TGTGCCAGCACCGCCCGGACAGGGTCCTCTGGAAACACCATATATTTT

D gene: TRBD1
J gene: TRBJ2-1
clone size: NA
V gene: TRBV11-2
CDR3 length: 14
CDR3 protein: CASSYGTAYNEQFF
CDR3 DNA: TGTGCCAGCAGCTACGGGACAGCCTACAATGAGCAGTTCTTC

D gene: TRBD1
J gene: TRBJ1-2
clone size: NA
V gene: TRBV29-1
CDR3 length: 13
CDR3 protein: CSVERDRGNGYTF
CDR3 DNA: TGCAGCGTTGAGCGGGACAGGGGGAACGGCTACACCTTC

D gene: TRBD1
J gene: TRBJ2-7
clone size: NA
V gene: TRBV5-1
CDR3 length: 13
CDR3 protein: CASSPGTAYEQYF
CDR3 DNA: TGCGCCAGCAGCCCCGGGACAGCCTACGAGCAGTACTTC

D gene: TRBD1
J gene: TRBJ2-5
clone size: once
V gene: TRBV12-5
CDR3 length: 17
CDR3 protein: CASGLVLSGTGRETQYF
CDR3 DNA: TGTGCTAGTGGTTTGGTACTCTCCGGGACAGGCCGGGAGACCCAGTACTTC